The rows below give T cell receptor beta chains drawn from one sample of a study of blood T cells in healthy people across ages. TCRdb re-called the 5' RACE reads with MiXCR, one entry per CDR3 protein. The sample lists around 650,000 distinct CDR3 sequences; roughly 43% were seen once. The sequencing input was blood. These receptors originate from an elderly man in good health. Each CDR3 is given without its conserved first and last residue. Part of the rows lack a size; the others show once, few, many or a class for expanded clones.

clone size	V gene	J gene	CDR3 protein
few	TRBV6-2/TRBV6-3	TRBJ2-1	ASSWLKYIEQF
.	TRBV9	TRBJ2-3	ASSVRTAPDTQY
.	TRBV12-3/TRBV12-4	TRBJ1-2	TSVLVQASSHGYT
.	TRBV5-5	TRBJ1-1	ASRRDRGFRTEAF
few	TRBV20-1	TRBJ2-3	SARGTAAGATDTQY
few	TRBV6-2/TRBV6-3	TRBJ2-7	ASSYGRTTYEQY
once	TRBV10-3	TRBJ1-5	AISESGQGNQPQH
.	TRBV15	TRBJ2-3	ATSPRTGPDTQY
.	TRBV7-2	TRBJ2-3	ASSLAGGRNTQY
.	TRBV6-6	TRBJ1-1	ASSYGELNTEAF
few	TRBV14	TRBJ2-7	ASSPLGQGAYEQY
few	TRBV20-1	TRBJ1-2	SARETQVLYGCT
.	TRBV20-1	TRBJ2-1	SASPHRNWNEQF
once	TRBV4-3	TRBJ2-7	ASSLRTGQHYEQY
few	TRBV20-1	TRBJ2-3	SAPQGQTSTDTQY
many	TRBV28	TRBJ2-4	ASTTPGGGQNIQY
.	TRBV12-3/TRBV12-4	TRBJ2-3	ASSSYSSGRRSDTQY
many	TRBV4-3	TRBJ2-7	ASSQESGRAYEQY
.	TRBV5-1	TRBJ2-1	ASSMQGPSSYNEQF
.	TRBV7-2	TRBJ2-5	ASSLSSWAKETQY